This T cell receptor beta chain was captured by sequencing in a study of T cells in localized non-small cell lung cancer. Study findings and constraints: Compared with tumor, uninvolved adjacent lung displayed greater T cell clonality, ranking highest overall. Owing to sequencing of a solitary tumor region, heterogeneity cannot be discounted. Among the top 100 tumor clones, a median around 50 appeared in adjacent lung. Longer overall survival associated with higher blood T cell density; shorter survival with higher adjacent-lung clonality.

This clone was counted a few times. What it binds is not known. Generated by immunoSEQ multiplex PCR, the TCRdb table keeps only in-frame clones and is missing some. The sample has around 30,000 clones, around 80% seen once. Germline loops: CDR1 SGHNT, CDR2 YYREEE (reference sequence). Germline trimming cut 3 bases from V and 2 bases from J; bases unmatched to any gene: 6. The CDR3 totals 15 residues. The sequenced sample was peripheral blood, obtained before any cancer treatment. This TCR was recovered from a male donor older than 55 with stage II squamous cell lung carcinoma. The chain links TRBV5-4 to TRBJ2-7, with 9 positions matching TRBD1. Written as DNA, the CDR3 is TGTGCCAGCAGCTCCGGGACAGGGAGGGCCTACGAGCAGTACTTC. Its translation is CASSSGTGRAYEQYF. Together with reference TRBV5-4 and TRBJ2-7, the CDR3 gives the full variable domain: ETGVTQSPTHLIKTRGQQVTLRCSSQSGHNTVSWYQQALGQGPQFIFQYYREEENGRGNFPPRFSGLQFPNYSSELNVNALELDDSALYLCASSSGTGRAYEQYFGPGTRLTVT.